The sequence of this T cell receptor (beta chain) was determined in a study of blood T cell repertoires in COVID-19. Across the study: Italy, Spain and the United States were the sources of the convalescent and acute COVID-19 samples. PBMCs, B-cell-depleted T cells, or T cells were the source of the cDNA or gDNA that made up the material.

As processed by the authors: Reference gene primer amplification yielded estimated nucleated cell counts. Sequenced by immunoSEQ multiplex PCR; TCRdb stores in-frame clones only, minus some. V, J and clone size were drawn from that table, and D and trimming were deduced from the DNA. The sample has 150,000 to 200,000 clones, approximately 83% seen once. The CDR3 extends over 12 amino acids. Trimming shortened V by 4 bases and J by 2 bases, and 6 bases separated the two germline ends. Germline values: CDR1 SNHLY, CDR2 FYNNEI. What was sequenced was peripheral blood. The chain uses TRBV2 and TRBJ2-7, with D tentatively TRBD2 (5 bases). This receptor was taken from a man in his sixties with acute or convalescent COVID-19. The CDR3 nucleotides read TGTGCCAGCAGTGGAGGGACCTACGAGCAGTACTTC. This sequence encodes CASSGGTYEQYF.